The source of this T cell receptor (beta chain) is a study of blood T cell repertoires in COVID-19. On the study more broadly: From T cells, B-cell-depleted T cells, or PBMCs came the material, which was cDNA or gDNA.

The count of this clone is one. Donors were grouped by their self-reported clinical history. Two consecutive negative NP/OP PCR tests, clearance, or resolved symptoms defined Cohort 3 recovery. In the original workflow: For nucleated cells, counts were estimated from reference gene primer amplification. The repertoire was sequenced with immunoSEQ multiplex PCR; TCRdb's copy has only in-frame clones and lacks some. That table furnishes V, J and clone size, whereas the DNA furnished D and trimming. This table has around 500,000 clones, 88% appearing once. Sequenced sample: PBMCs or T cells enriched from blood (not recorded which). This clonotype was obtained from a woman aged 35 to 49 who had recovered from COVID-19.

CDR3 DNA sequence: TGTGCCAGCAGTTACTCGACAGGGGCCGGGACTGGGGAGCTGTTTTTT. Residues: CASSYSTGAGTGELFF. The chain combines TRBV6-2 or TRBV6-3 with TRBJ2-2; 8 bases line up with TRBD1. In germline, CDR1 is MNHEY, CDR2 SVGEGT. This CDR3 contains 16 residues. V lost 0 bases, J lost 8 bases, and 8 bases stayed unmatched.